The rows below give T cell receptor beta chains drawn from one sample of a study of control samples from healthy donors and cancer patients. TCRdb keeps only in-frame clones here, not all; method: immunoSEQ multiplex PCR. The sample consists of 90,000 to 150,000 clones, approximately 88% of them appearing once. Sequences were obtained from blood. The receptors shown here come from a middle-aged man in good health. The conserved cysteine and the conserved F or W are not part of the CDR3 here.

TRBV16 ASSQSQGRYNEQF
TRBV19 ASSITSFSTDTQY
TRBV6-5 ASQLQGRTDTQY
TRBV18 ASSQVMVAGLGTEAF
TRBV9 ASSPRWGSTGELF
TRBV28 ASSARDRGVNGYT
TRBV18 ASSPRLGTGELF
TRBV9 ASSVDNRGWAEAF
TRBV2 ASRDGTVGNQPQH
TRBV6-2/TRBV6-3 ASSYWTGGYGYT
TRBV7-6 ASSSIRDRGRSEQF
TRBV2 ASRQQAQGEQY
TRBV30 AWTARDKFYEQY
TRBV6-6 ASSLIRQSNQPQH
TRBV6-6 ASSYGQGARGELF
TRBV10-3 AIRSREANTEAF
TRBV7-9 ASSLIKDST
TRBV7-9 ASSQVESYEQY